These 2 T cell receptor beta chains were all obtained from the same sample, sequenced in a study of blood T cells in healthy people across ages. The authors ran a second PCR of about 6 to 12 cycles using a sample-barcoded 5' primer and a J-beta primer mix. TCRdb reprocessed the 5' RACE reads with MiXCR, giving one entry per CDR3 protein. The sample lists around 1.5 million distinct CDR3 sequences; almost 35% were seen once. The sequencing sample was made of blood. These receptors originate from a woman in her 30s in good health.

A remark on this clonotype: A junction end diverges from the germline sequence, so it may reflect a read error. The DNA of the CDR3 is TGTGCCAGCAGTTCCATAGGTACTAACTATGACTACACCTTC. It specifies CASSSIGTNYDYTF. The chain links TRBV28 to TRBJ1-2; D gene ambiguous. The germline gives CDR1 MDHEN, CDR2 SYDVKM. The CDR3 length is 14 residues.

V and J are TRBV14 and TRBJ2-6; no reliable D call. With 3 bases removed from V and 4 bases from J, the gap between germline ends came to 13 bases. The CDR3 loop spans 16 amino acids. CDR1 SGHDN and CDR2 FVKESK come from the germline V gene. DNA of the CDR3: TGTGCCAGCAGCCATAACCGGCCTATGGGGGCCAACGTCCTGACTTTC. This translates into CASSHNRPMGANVLTF.